This T cell receptor (beta chain) was captured by sequencing in a study of CD8+CD57+ T cells in acquired aplastic anemia. Study-wide context: The sorted CD4+ and CD8+ cells yielded an average around 3 ug of DNA. Whole-study findings and limits: Patients had around 28 CD8+ CDR3 sequences in common with controls (the shared set).

Patients sequenced had flow cytometry evidence of CD8+CD57+ cell expansion. Among the patients, all had severe acquired aplastic anemia. Patients were therapy-naive when their blood was sampled. The table lists this clonotype with many counts. Its antigen is unknown. Genomic DNA, serving as template, underwent TCR beta VDJ and CDR3 profiling. MiXCR, applied by TCRdb to the reads, yields one record per CDR3 protein. The data contain 150,000 or so distinct CDR3 sequences, 45% to 55% of them singletons. The CDR3 has 13 residues. V dropped 5 bases and J dropped 6; count of bases not matched to a gene: 8. CDR1 is DFQATT and CDR2 is SNEGSKA in the germline V gene (reference sequence).

The sample was sorted CD4+, CD8+, or CD8+CD57+ T cells (not recorded which) from PBMCs. The rearrangement joins TRBV20-1 to TRBJ2-7, with 9 bases lining up with TRBD1. The TCR was taken from a human donor with aplastic anemia. The CDR3 nucleotides are TGCAGTGCTCGCGGGACAGGGCGAGGCGAGCAGTACTTC. This encodes CSARGTGRGEQYF.